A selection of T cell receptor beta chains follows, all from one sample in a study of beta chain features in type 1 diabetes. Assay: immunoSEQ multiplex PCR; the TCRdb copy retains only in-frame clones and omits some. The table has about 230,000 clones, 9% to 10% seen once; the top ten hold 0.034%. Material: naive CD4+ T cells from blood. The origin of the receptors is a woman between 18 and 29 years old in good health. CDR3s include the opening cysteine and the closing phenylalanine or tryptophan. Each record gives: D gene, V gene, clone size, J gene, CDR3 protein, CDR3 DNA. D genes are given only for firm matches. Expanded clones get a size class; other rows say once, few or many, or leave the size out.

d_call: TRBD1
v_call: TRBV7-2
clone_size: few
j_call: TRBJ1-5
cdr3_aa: CASSLRLGQGANQPQHF
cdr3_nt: TGTGCCAGCAGCTTGAGATTAGGACAGGGGGCCAATCAGCCCCAGCATTTT

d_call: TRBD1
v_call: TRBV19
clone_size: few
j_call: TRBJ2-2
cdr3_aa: CASSIGRGLTGELFF
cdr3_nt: TGTGCCAGTAGTATAGGCAGGGGGCTCACCGGGGAGCTGTTTTTT

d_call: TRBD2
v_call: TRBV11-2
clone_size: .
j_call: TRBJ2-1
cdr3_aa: CASSSSGQSYNEQFF
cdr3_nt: TGTGCCAGCAGCTCTAGCGGCCAATCCTACAATGAGCAGTTCTTC

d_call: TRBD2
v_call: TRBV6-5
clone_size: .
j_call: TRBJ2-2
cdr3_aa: CASSSSRGRTGELFF
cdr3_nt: TGTGCCAGCAGTTCCTCGCGGGGGAGGACCGGGGAGCTGTTTTTT

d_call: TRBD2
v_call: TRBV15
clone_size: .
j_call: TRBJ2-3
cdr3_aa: CATSRELGAGGIDTQYF
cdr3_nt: TGTGCCACCAGCAGAGAATTGGGAGCGGGAGGTATAGATACGCAGTATTTT

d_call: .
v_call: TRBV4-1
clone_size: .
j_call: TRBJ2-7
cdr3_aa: CASSQNLLGVYEQYF
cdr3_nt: TGCGCCAGCAGCCAGAACCTTCTCGGGGTGTACGAGCAGTACTTC

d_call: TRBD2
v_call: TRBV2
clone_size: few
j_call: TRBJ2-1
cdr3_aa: CASTLGLAAKGGEQFF
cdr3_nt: TGTGCCAGCACTTTGGGACTAGCGGCGAAAGGCGGTGAGCAGTTCTTC

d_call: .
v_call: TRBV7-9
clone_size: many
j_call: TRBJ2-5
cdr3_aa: CASSLGRQETQYF
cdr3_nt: TGTGCCAGCAGCTTAGGCCGGCAAGAGACCCAGTACTTC

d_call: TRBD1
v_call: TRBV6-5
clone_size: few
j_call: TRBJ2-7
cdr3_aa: CASSLPGTAEQYF
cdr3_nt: TGTGCCAGCAGCCTACCTGGGACAGCCGAGCAGTACTTC

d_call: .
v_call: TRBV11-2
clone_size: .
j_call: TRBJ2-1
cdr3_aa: CASSSGLGAEGYNEQFF
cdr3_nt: TGTGCCAGCAGCTCCGGTTTGGGGGCAGAGGGGTACAATGAGCAGTTCTTC

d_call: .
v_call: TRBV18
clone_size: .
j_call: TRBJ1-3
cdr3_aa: CASSPPVSSGNTIYF
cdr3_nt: TGTGCCAGCTCACCCCCTGTCAGCTCTGGAAACACCATATATTTT

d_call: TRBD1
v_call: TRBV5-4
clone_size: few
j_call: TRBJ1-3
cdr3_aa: CASSLPGTGDGNTIYF
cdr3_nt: TGTGCCAGCAGCTTGCCCGGGACAGGGGACGGAAACACCATATATTTT

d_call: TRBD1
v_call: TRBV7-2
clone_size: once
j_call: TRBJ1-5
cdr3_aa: CASSPTGDNQPQHF
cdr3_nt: TGTGCCAGCAGCCCGACAGGGGACAATCAGCCCCAGCATTTT

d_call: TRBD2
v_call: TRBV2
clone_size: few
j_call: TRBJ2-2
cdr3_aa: CASSIRKAGGNTGELFF
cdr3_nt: TGTGCCAGCAGTATCCGAAAAGCGGGGGGGAACACCGGGGAGCTGTTTTTT

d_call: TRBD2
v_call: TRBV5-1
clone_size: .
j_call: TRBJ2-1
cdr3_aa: CASSLDPLGGGNNEQFF
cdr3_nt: TGCGCCAGCAGCTTGGACCCTCTTGGGGGAGGGAACAATGAGCAGTTCTTC

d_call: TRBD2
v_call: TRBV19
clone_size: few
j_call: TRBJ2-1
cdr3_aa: CASYLVGLAESGSYNEQFF
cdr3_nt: TGTGCCAGTTATCTCGTTGGGCTAGCGGAGAGTGGCTCCTACAATGAGCAGTTCTTC

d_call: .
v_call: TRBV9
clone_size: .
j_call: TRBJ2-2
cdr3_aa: CASRGSGLYTGELFF
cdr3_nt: TGTGCCAGCAGGGGGTCGGGACTCTACACCGGGGAGCTGTTTTTT

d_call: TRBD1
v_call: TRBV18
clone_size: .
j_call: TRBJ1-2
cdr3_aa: CASSPLRDRDRVSNYGYTF
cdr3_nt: TGTGCCAGCTCACCATTGAGGGACCGGGACAGAGTGTCGAACTATGGCTACACCTTC

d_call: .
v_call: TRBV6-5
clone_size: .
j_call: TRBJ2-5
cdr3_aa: CASSGVGGETQYF
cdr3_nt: TGTGCCAGCAGTGGAGTGGGGGGAGAGACCCAGTACTTC

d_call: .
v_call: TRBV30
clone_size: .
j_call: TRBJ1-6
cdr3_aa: CAWIPGRAGNSPLHF
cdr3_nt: TGTGCCTGGATCCCCGGCAGGGCAGGCAATTCACCCCTCCACTTT

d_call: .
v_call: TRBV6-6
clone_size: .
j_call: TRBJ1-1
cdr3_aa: CASSYPGTFNTEAFF
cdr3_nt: TGTGCCAGCAGTTACCCCGGGACATTTAACACTGAAGCTTTCTTT

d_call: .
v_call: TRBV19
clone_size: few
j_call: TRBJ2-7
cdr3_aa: CASSMSGLISYEQYF
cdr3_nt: TGTGCCAGTAGTATGTCCGGACTTATATCCTACGAGCAGTACTTC

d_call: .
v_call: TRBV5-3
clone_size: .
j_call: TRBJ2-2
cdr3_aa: CARSYRDRTGELFF
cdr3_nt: TGTGCCAGAAGCTACAGGGATCGCACCGGGGAGCTGTTTTTT

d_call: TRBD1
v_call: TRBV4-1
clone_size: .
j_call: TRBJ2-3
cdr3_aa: CASSQEGGTGFTDTQYF
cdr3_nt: TGCGCCAGCAGCCAAGAAGGGGGGACAGGGTTTACAGATACGCAGTATTTT

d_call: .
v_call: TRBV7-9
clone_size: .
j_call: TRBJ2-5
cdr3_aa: CASSFAGMKTQYF
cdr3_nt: TGTGCCAGCAGCTTCGCAGGGATGAAGACCCAGTACTTC

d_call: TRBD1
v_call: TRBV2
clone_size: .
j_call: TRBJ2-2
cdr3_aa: CASIRDRGPGELFF
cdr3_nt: TGTGCCAGCATAAGGGACAGGGGGCCCGGGGAGCTGTTTTTT

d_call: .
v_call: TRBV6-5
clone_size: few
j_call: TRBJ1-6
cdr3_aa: CASRQGDTYNSPLHF
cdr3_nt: TGTGCCAGCAGACAGGGTGACACCTATAATTCACCCCTCCACTTT

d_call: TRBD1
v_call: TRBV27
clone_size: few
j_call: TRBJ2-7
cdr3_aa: CASSRDRGGEQYF
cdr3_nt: TGTGCCAGCAGTCGCGACAGGGGCGGCGAGCAGTACTTC

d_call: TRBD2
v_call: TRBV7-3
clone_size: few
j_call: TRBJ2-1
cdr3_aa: CASSPTVRGGGLFF
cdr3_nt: TGTGCCAGCAGCCCGACGGTGCGGGGGGGCGGTTTGTTCTTC

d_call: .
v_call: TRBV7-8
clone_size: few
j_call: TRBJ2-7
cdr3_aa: CASSSLPGYEQYF
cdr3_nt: TGTGCCAGCAGCTCTCTGCCAGGGTACGAGCAGTACTTC

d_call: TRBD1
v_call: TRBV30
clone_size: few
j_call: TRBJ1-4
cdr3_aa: CASSDRRNEKLFF
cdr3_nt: TGTGCCTCCTCGGACAGGCGGAATGAAAAACTGTTTTTT

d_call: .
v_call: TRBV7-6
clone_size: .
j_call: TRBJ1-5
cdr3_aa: CASSLTEGQPQHF
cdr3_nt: TGTGCCAGCAGCTTGACGGAGGGTCAGCCCCAGCATTTT

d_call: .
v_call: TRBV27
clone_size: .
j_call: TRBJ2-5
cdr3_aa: CASSLAGQEGTQYF
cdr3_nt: TGTGCCAGCAGTTTAGCTGGCCAAGAGGGGACCCAGTACTTC

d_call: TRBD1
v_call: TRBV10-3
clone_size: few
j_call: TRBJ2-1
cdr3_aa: CAISEPDRGLIEQFF
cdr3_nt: TGTGCCATCAGTGAGCCGGACAGGGGGCTGATCGAGCAGTTCTTC

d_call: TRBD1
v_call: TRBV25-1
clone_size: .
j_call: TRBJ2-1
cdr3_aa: CASRIIGGYEQFF
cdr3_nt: TGTGCCAGCAGAATCATAGGGGGCTATGAGCAGTTCTTC

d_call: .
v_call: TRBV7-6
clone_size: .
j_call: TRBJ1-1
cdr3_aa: CASSLVAGMSTEAFF
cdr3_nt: TGTGCCAGCAGCTTAGTCGCAGGGATGTCGACTGAAGCTTTCTTT

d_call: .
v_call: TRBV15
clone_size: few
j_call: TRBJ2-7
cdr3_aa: CATSRDRGTGEQYF
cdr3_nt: TGTGCCACCAGCAGAGATCGGGGAACAGGGGAGCAGTACTTC

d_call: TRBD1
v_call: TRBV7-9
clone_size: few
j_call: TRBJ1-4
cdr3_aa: CASSLVGTVYEKLFF
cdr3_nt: TGTGCCAGCAGCTTAGTGGGGACAGTCTATGAAAAACTGTTTTTT

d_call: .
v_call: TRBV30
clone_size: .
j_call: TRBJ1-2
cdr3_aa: CAWRHSLTGFYYGYTF
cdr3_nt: TGTGCCTGGAGGCACTCCTTAACAGGGTTCTACTATGGCTACACCTTC

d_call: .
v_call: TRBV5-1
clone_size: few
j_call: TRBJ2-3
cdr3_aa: CASKGGGHTDTQYF
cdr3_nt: TGCGCCAGCAAGGGCGGAGGGCACACAGATACGCAGTATTTT

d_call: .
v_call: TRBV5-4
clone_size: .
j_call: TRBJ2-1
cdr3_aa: CASSLPTSGSYNEQFF
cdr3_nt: TGTGCCAGCAGCTTGCCTACTAGTGGCTCCTACAATGAGCAGTTCTTC

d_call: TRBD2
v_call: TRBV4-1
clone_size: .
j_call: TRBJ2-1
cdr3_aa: CASSQAWGTSGRTVYYNEQFF
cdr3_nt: TGCGCCAGCAGCCAAGCCTGGGGGACTAGCGGGAGGACGGTATACTACAATGAGCAGTTCTTC

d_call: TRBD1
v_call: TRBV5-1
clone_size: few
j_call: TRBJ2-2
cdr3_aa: CASSFQGVHTGELFF
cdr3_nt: TGCGCCAGCAGCTTCCAGGGGGTACACACCGGGGAGCTGTTTTTT

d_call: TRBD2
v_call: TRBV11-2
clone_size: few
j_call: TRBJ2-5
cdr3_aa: CASSLRLAGGQETQYF
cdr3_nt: TGTGCCAGCAGCTTAAGGCTAGCGGGGGGTCAGGAGACCCAGTACTTC

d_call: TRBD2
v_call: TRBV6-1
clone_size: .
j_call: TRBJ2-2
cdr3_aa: CASSGVAGGAGELFF
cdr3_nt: TGTGCCAGCAGTGGCGTAGCGGGGGGGGCCGGGGAGCTGTTTTTT

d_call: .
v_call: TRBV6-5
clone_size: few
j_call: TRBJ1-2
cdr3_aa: CASSDRSNYGYTF
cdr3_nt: TGTGCCAGCAGTGACAGGTCTAACTATGGCTACACCTTC

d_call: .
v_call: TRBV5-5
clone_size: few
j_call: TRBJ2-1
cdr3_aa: CASSFSDTSSYNEQFF
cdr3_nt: TGTGCCAGCAGCTTCTCGGACACCAGCTCCTACAATGAGCAGTTCTTC

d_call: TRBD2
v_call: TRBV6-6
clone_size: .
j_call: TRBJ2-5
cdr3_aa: CASSYTTSGSEETQYF
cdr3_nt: TGTGCCAGCAGTTACACGACTAGCGGGAGTGAAGAGACCCAGTACTTC

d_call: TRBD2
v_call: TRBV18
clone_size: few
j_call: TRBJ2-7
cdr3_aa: CASSPPTSSNSYEQYF
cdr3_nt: TGTGCCAGCTCACCACCGACTAGCAGCAACTCCTACGAGCAGTACTTC